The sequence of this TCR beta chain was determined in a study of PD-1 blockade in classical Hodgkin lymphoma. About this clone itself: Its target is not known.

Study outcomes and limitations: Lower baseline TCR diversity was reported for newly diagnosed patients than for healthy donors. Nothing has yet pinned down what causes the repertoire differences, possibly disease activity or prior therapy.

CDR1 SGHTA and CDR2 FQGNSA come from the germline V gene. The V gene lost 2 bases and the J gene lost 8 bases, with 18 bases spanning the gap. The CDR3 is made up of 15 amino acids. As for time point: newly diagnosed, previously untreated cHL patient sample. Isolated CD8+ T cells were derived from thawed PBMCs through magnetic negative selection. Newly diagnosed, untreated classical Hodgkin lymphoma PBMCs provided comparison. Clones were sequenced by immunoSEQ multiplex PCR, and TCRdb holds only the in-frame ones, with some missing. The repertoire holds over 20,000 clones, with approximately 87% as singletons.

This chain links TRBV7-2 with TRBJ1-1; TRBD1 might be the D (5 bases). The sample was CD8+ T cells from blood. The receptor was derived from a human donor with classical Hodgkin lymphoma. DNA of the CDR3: TGTGCCAGCAGCTTAACTATTTCGGGGACTGGAGAAGCTTTCTTT. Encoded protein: CASSLTISGTGEAFF.